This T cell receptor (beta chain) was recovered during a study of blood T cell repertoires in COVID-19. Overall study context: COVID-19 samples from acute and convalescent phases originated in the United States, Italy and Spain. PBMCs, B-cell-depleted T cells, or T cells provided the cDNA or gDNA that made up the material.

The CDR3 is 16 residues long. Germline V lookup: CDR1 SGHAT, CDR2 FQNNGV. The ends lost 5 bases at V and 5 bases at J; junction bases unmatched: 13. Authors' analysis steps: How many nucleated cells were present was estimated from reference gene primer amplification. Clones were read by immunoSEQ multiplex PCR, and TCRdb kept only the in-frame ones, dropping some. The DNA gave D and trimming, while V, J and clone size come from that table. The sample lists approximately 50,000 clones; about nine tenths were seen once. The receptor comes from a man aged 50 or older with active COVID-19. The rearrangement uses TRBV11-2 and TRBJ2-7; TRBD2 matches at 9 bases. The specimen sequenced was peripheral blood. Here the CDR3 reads CASSINRASGTNEQYF. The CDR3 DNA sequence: TGTGCCAGCAGCATCAATCGGGCTAGCGGGACAAACGAGCAGTACTTC.